A single count supports the clone carrying this T cell receptor (beta chain). Its antigen is unidentified. These data are taken from a study of T cell responses to AZD1222 COVID-19 vaccine. The data were produced by immunoSEQ multiplex PCR, yet TCRdb's version contains in-frame clones alone and is incomplete. The table shows about 140,000 clones, with around 87% occurring only once. Study-wide results and limits: Reportedly, nearly half the spike-specific TCRs target unmutated variant regions. The donor group comprised mostly white British people and more females; the analysis possibly underestimated clonal diversity.

V lost 1 base and J lost 7, with 11 bases in between. Germline V gene data show CDR1 as SGHDN and CDR2 as FVKESK. This CDR3 spans 15 amino acids. The origin of this receptor is an adult in good health. The V call is TRBV14, the J call TRBJ1-6; TRBD1 might be the D (5 bases). The starting material was peripheral blood, obtained on day 0 of AZD1222 vaccination. CDR3 loop: CASSQGRRENSPLHF. For the CDR3, the DNA is TGTGCCAGCAGCCAAGGGCGCAGGGAGAATTCACCCCTCCACTTT.